This T cell receptor beta chain was sequenced for a study of metastatic and nonmetastatic thyroid tumors (dated by TCRdb to 2018 to 2021). Broadly, across the study: The researchers compared repertoires between peripheral blood samples and tumor or nodule tissue samples from patients with malignant or benign thyroid disease. Beyond this particular receptor, the publication reports: In both blood and tumor samples, malignant tumors were reported to have significantly higher TCR beta diversity than benign nodules.

No treatment had been received by any patient before thyroid surgery. The study retrospectively analysed patient clinical samples collected from about 2012 to 2019 using T-cell receptor beta sequencing. The library was produced with PCR. Sequenced using an Illumina HiSeq 4000. High-throughput sequencing was used to profile the TCR beta-chain CDR3 region of each patient. The paper's data handling went like this. Drawing on CDR3 differences between clinicopathological groups, the researchers built a classifier meant to tell apart patients with distant-metastatic papillary thyroid cancer. The Shannon index was used to measure repertoire diversity, and the Morisita-Horn index was used to measure how similar tumor and blood repertoires were. TCRdb trimmed the raw reads at Q25, called clones with MiXCR and kept productive beta chains. The V and J calls shown here were made by TCRdb, not taken from the authors' results. The table for this sample lists 35,000 to 40,000 clones; roughly a sixth of them were counted only once. Jointly, the top ten make up 9% to 10% of the sample.

Spanning cysteine to phenylalanine, the CDR3 consists of 15 amino acids. Kept here is only the CDR3 DNA, which spans 45 bases and is read in frame from base 1. Taken from the germline V gene, the CDR1 and CDR2 loops are SGHAT and FQNNGV. For this clone: Its antigen is currently not known. Compared with germline, one end of the junction differs, possibly owing to a read error.

Sequenced input: tumor tissue. The receptor comes from a female donor with papillary thyroid cancer or a benign thyroid nodule (not recorded which). Some clones in this sample may be carry-over from other donors' samples. The sequence links TRBV11-2 to TRBJ2-5; there is no confident call for the D gene. The DNA is as follows: TGTGCCAGCATCCGGCCAGTCAGAGGCCAAGAGACCCAGTACTTT. This yields the protein CASIRPVRGQETQYF.